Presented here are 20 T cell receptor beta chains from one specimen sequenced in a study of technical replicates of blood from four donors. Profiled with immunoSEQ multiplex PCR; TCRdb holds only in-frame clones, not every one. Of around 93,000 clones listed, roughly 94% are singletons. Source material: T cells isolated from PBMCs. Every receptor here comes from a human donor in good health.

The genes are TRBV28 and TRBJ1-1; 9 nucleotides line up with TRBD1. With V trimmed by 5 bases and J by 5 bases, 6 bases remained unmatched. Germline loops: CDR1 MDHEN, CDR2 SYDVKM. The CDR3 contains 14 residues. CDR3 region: CASSVTGGNTEAFF. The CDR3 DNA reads TGTGCCAGCAGTGTAACAGGGGGCAATACTGAAGCTTTCTTT.

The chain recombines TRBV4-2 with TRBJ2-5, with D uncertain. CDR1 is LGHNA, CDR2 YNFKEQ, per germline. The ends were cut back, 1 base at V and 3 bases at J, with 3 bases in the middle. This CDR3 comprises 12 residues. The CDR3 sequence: CASSQVKETQYF. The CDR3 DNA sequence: TGTGCCAGCAGCCAAGTCAAAGAGACCCAGTACTTC.

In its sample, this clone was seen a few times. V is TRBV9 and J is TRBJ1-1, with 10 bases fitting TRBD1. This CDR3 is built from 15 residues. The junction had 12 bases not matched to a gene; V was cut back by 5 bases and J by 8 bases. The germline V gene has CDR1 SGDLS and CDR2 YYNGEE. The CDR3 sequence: CASRDPGTGANEAFF. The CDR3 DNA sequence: TGTGCCAGCAGGGATCCGGGGACAGGGGCTAACGAAGCTTTCTTT.

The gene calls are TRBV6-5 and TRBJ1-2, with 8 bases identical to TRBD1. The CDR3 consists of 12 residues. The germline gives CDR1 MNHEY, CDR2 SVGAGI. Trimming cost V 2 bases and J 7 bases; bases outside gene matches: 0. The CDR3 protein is CASSYDRGGYTF. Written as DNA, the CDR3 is TGTGCCAGCAGTTACGACAGGGGTGGCTACACCTTC.

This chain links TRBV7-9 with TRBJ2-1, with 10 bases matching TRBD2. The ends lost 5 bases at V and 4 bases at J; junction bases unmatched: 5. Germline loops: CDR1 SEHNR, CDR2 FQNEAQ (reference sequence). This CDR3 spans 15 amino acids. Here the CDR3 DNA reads TGTGCCAGCAGCCACGGGACTAGCGTATACAATGAGCAGTTCTTC. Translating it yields CASSHGTSVYNEQFF.

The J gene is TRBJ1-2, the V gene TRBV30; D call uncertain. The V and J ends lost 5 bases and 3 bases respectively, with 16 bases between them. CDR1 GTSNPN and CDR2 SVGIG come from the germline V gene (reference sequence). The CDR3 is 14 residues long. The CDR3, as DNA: TGTGCCTGGGAGGAAGCACACAAGGACTATGGCTACACCTTC. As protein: CAWEEAHKDYGYTF.

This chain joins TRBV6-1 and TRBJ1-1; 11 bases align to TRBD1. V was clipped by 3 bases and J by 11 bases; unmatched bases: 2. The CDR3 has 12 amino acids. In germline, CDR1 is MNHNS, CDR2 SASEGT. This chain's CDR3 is CASSEGQGGAFF. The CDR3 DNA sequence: TGTGCCAGCAGTGAGGGACAGGGGGGGGCTTTCTTT.

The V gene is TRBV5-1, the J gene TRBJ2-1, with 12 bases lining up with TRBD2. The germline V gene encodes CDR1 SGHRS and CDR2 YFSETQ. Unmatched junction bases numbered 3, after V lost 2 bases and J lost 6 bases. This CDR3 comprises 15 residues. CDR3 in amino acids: CASSFTLAGGNEQFF. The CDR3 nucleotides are TGCGCCAGCAGCTTTACACTAGCGGGAGGCAATGAGCAGTTCTTC.

DNA of the CDR3: TGTGCCAGTAGTTGGGGACAGGGTGGAAGCACAGATACGCAGTATTTT. Its translation: CASSWGQGGSTDTQYF. The V gene is TRBV19, the J gene TRBJ2-3; 9 nucleotides match TRBD1. From germline, CDR1 is LNHDA and CDR2 SQIVND (reference sequence). This CDR3 spans 16 amino acids. The V and J ends lost 5 bases and 0 bases, in that order; junction bases with no gene match: 6.

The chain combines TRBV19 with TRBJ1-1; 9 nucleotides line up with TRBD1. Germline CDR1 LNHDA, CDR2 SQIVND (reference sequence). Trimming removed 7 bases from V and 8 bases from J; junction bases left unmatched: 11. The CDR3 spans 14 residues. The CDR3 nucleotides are TGTGCCAGTAAAACAGGGGGCGAAATTTACGAAGCTTTCTTT. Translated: CASKTGGEIYEAFF. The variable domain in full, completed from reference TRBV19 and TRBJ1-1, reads DGGITQSPKYLFRKEGQNVTLSCEQNLNHDAMYWYRQDPGQGLRLIYYSQIVNDFQKGDIAEGYSVSREKKESFPLTVTSAQKNPTAFYLCASKTGGEIYEAFFGQGTRLTVV.

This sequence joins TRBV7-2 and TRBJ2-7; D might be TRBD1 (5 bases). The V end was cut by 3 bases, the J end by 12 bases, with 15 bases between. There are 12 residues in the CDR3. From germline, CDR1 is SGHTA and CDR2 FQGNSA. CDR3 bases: TGTGCCAGCAGCTTTTCTAAGACAGATCCGTACTTC. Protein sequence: CASSFSKTDPYF.

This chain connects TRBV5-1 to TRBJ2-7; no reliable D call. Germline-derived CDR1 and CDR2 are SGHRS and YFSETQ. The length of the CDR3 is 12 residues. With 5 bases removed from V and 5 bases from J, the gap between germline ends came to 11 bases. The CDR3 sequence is CASRNGPNEQYF. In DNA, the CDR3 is TGCGCCAGCAGAAATGGGCCGAACGAGCAGTACTTC.

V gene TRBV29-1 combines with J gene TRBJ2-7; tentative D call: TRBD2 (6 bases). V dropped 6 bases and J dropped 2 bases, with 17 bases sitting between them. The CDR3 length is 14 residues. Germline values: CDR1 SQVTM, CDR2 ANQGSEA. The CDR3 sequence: CSVYSGTGAYEQYF. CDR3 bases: TGCAGCGTATATTCCGGGACGGGGGCCTACGAGCAGTACTTC.

CDR3 loop: CASSLGARGYTF. The CDR3 nucleotides read TGTGCCAGCAGCTTGGGGGCCCGTGGCTACACCTTC. The gene calls are TRBV5-8 and TRBJ1-2; D unresolved. CDR1 and CDR2 from the germline V gene are SGHTS and YDEGEE. The V gene lost 0 bases and the J gene lost 7 bases, with 7 bases spanning the gap. This CDR3 contains 12 residues.

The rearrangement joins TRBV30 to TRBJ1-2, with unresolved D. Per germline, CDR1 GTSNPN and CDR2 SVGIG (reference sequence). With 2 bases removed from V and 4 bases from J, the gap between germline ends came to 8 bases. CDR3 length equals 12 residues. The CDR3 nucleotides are TGTGCCTGGAGTCTACAGATCTATGGCTACACCTTC. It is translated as CAWSLQIYGYTF.

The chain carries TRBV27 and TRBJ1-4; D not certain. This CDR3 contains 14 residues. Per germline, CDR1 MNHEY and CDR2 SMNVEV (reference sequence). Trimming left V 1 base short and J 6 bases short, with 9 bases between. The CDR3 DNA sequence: TGTGCCAGCAGTTTATTTTCGGGAGATGAAAAACTGTTTTTT. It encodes CASSLFSGDEKLFF.

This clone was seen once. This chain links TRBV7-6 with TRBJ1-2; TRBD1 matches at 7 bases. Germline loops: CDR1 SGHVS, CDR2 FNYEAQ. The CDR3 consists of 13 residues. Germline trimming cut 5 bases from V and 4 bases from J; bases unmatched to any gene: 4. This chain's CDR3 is CASSLRTGYGYTF. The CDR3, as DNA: TGTGCCAGCAGCCTGAGGACAGGCTATGGCTACACCTTC.

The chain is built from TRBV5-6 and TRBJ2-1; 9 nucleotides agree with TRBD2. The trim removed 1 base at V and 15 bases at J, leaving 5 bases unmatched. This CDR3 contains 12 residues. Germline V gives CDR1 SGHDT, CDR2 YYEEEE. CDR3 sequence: CASSLSAGGPFF. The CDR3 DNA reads TGTGCCAGCAGCTTGTCAGCGGGAGGACCGTTCTTC.

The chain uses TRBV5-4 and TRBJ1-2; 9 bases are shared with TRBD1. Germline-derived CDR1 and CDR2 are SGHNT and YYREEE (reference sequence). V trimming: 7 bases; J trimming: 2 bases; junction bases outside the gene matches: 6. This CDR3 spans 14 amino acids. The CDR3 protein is CASAGTGTNYGYTF. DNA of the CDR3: TGTGCCAGCGCTGGGACAGGGACCAACTATGGCTACACCTTC. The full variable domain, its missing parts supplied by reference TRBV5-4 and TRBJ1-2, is ETGVTQSPTHLIKTRGQQVTLRCSSQSGHNTVSWYQQALGQGPQFIFQYYREEENGRGNFPPRFSGLQFPNYSSELNVNALELDDSALYLCASAGTGTNYGYTFGSGTRLTVV.

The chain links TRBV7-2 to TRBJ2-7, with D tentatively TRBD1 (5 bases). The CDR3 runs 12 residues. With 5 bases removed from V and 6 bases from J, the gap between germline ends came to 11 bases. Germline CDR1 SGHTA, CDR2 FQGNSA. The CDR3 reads CASSGASIEQYF. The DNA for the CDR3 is TGTGCCAGCAGCGGGGCTTCTATCGAGCAGTACTTC.